These 25 T cell receptor beta chains share one sample of origin, sequenced in a study of blood T cell repertoires in COVID-19. This table comes from immunoSEQ multiplex PCR, and its TCRdb copy is limited to in-frame clones, with some not included. Counted here are over 100,000 clones, 80% to 85% occurring once; the ten biggest clones make up 7.9%. What was sequenced was peripheral blood. The receptors were sampled from a man aged 70-80 years with acute or convalescent COVID-19.

This chain joins TRBV28 and TRBJ2-6; 8 nucleotides match TRBD1. CDR1 and CDR2 (germline): MDHEN, SYDVKM. This CDR3 has 16 residues. V trimming: 7 bases; J trimming: 3 bases; junction bases outside the gene matches: 8. Here the CDR3 DNA reads TGTGCCAGCAAGGCAGGGGGCAAACGTGGGGCCAACGTCCTGACTTTC. Translation: CASKAGGKRGANVLTF. Drawing the rest from reference TRBV28 and TRBJ2-6, the complete variable domain is DVKVTQSSRYLVKRTGEKVFLECVQDMDHENMFWYRQDPGLGLRLIYFSYDVKMKEKGDIPEGYSVSREKKERFSLILESASTNQTSMYLCASKAGGKRGANVLTFGAGSRLTVL.

CDR3 protein: CASTFLADTQYF. In nucleotides, the CDR3 is TGTGCCAGCACCTTTCTAGCAGATACGCAGTATTTT. The genes are TRBV11-2 and TRBJ2-3, with unresolved D. V was clipped by 7 bases and J by 4 bases, with 9 bases between them. Germline CDR1 is SGHAT and CDR2 is FQNNGV. The CDR3 is made up of 12 amino acids.

J is TRBJ1-4 and V is TRBV5-5, with no clear D. V shed 5 bases and J shed 6 bases, with 17 bases lying between them. The germline V gene encodes CDR1 SGHKS and CDR2 YYEKEE (reference sequence). The CDR3 covers 15 residues. This chain's CDR3 is CASSVIQAPDEKLFF. In nucleotides, the CDR3 is TGTGCCAGCAGTGTGATCCAGGCGCCTGATGAAAAACTGTTTTTT.

This clone has a single count. The chain is built from TRBV19 and TRBJ2-3; D might be TRBD2 (7 bases). V lost 6 bases to trimming and J lost 7 bases, with 14 bases between them. CDR3 length: 13 residues. Germline-derived CDR1 and CDR2 are LNHDA and SQIVND (reference sequence). DNA of the CDR3: TGTGCCAGTAGCCTCCCCGGGGGGCATACGCAGTATTTT. Translating gives CASSLPGGHTQYF.

This clone was seen a single time. The chain joins TRBV24-1 to TRBJ2-1; 10 bases are a match to TRBD1. This CDR3 contains 15 residues. The germline V gene has CDR1 KGHDR and CDR2 SFDVKD. The V segment lost 4 bases and the J segment 8 bases; nucleotides outside the gene matches: 7. CDR3 in DNA: TGTGCCACCAGTGAACCGGGACAGGGGATCTATGAGCAGTTCTTC. Its protein product is CATSEPGQGIYEQFF.

This clone came up a few times. The rearrangement joins TRBV5-4 to TRBJ2-5, with TRBD1 identical over 9 bases. In germline, CDR1 is SGHNT, CDR2 YYREEE (reference sequence). Losses at the gene ends were 2 bases for V and 3 bases for J; bases not matched to a gene: 2. The length of the CDR3 is 14 residues. The CDR3 reads CASSFGTGKETQYF. The CDR3 region has the DNA TGTGCCAGCAGCTTCGGGACAGGGAAAGAGACCCAGTACTTC.

This chain links TRBV27 with TRBJ2-1; TRBD2 agrees at 10 bases. In germline, CDR1 is MNHEY, CDR2 SMNVEV (reference sequence). CDR3 length: 15 amino acids. J was trimmed by 4 bases and V by 6 bases; bases with no gene match: 6. CDR3 sequence (DNA): TGTGCCAGCAGCACTATAGCGGGAGGTTACAATGAGCAGTTCTTC. Protein product: CASSTIAGGYNEQFF.

This chain links TRBV18 with TRBJ2-1, with D possibly TRBD2 on 5 matching bases. CDR3 size: 13 residues. The germline CDR1 and CDR2 sequences are KGHSH and LQKENI. Between the trimmed V and J ends, which lost 5 bases and 5 bases, there was a span of 10 bases. CDR3 nucleotides: TGTGCCAGCTCAGCCCAGCGGAACAATGAGCAGTTCTTC. Its protein is CASSAQRNNEQFF.

CDR3 residues: CASSPTTGMYEQYF. CDR3 bases: TGTGCCAGCAGCCCTACCACAGGGATGTACGAGCAGTACTTC. This rearrangement joins TRBV7-3 to TRBJ2-7; possible D gene TRBD1, 6 bases. With 5 bases removed from V and 4 bases from J, the gap between germline ends came to 15 bases. Germline CDR1 is SGHTA and CDR2 is FQGTGA. The CDR3 spans 14 residues.

This clone was detected only a few times. The chain has TRBV2 and TRBJ1-2; D is unclear. CDR1 and CDR2 (germline): SNHLY, FYNNEI. The V end lost 0 bases, the J end lost 5 bases, and 7 bases lay between the germline ends. CDR3 length: 13 amino acids. The CDR3 DNA is TGTGCCAGCAGTGAAGCCATTGAGTATGGCTACACCTTC. It codes for CASSEAIEYGYTF.

The V and J genes are TRBV4-2 and TRBJ1-5; maybe TRBD1 (5 bases). This CDR3 comprises 14 residues. Germline CDR1 and CDR2: LGHNA and YNFKEQ. V was clipped by 0 bases and J by 9 bases, with 12 bases between them. The CDR3 DNA is TGTGCCAGCAGCCAAGAGGGAGGGGCACGGCCCCAGCATTTT. It codes for CASSQEGGARPQHF.

The genes are TRBV30 and TRBJ2-2; D gene unclear. V was shortened by 1 base and J by 8 bases, with 11 bases between the two germline ends. CDR3 size: 13 residues. Germline V CDR1 and CDR2: GTSNPN, SVGIG (reference sequence). CDR3 coding DNA: TGTGCCTGGAGTGGATCGGTATCGGGGGAGCTGTTTTTT. This sequence encodes CAWSGSVSGELFF.

Here the CDR3 DNA reads TGCAGCGCCGGACAGGGCCCCACTGAAGCTTTCTTT. Translating it yields CSAGQGPTEAFF. The gene calls are TRBV29-1 and TRBJ1-1; 8 bases align to TRBD1. The CDR3 consists of 12 residues. The germline CDR1 and CDR2 sequences are SQVTM and ANQGSEA. Unmatched junction bases numbered 5, after V lost 7 bases and J lost 4 bases.

The rearrangement uses TRBV30 and TRBJ2-3; TRBD2 agrees at 7 bases. V lost 1 base to trimming and J lost 8 bases; unmatched junction nucleotides: 6. In germline, CDR1 is GTSNPN, CDR2 SVGIG (reference sequence). The CDR3 consists of 13 residues. CDR3 sequence (DNA): TGTGCCTGGAGTGCATCTTCTAGCGGTACGCAGTATTTT. Its protein is CAWSASSSGTQYF.

This rearrangement joins TRBV28 to TRBJ1-4; 8 positions match TRBD1. This CDR3 comprises 15 residues. CDR1 and CDR2 (germline): MDHEN, SYDVKM. V shed 3 bases, J shed 6 bases, and the junction held 6 bases outside the gene matches. CDR3 DNA sequence: TGTGCCAGCAGTTTGTACGGGACAGGAGATGAAAAACTGTTTTTT. It yields the protein CASSLYGTGDEKLFF.

This clone turned up a few times. This rearrangement joins TRBV7-2 to TRBJ1-1; D not resolved. The CDR3 covers 16 residues. Looked up from germline, CDR1 is SGHTA and CDR2 is FQGNSA. V dropped 2 bases and J dropped 4 bases, with 17 bases sitting between them. The CDR3 sequence is CASSLQRQPRSTEAFF. The CDR3 nucleotides are TGTGCCAGCAGCTTACAGAGGCAACCGCGGAGCACTGAAGCTTTCTTT.

The chain recombines TRBV28 with TRBJ2-2, with 7 bases lining up with TRBD1. The germline CDR1 and CDR2 sequences are MDHEN and SYDVKM. The CDR3 contains 13 residues. V lost 5 bases, J lost 6 bases, and 3 bases stayed unmatched. The CDR3 bases are TGTGCCAGCAGTCCAACAGGGGCCGGGGAGCTGTTTTTT. Encoded protein: CASSPTGAGELFF.

The chain links TRBV11-3 to TRBJ2-2; D not resolved. V gave up 5 bases and J gave up 4 bases, with 11 bases separating them. Germline CDR1 SGHNT, CDR2 YENEEA. The CDR3 length is 14 residues. The CDR3 DNA sequence: TGTGCCAGCAGCCCCGGGTCTCGCACCGGGGAGCTGTTTTTT. Translation: CASSPGSRTGELFF.

The V call is TRBV24-1, the J call TRBJ2-5, with 8 positions matching TRBD1. From germline, CDR1 is KGHDR and CDR2 SFDVKD. The CDR3 runs to 17 residues. V lost 4 bases to trimming and J lost 5 bases; unmatched junction nucleotides: 14. This CDR3 is CATSEQTGESHRETQYF. The CDR3 coding sequence is TGTGCCACCAGTGAGCAGACAGGGGAATCTCACCGGGAGACCCAGTACTTC.

This clone appeared a single time. V gene TRBV28 combines with J gene TRBJ2-7, with unresolved D. Between the trimmed V and J ends, which lost 6 bases and 2 bases, there was a span of 11 bases. The CDR3 spans 13 residues. Germline lookup yields CDR1 MDHEN and CDR2 SYDVKM. The CDR3 here is CASSRSKTYEQYF. For the CDR3, the DNA is TGTGCCAGCAGCCGCAGTAAAACCTACGAGCAGTACTTC. Looking up the rest from reference TRBV28 and TRBJ2-7 gives the full variable domain: DVKVTQSSRYLVKRTGEKVFLECVQDMDHENMFWYRQDPGLGLRLIYFSYDVKMKEKGDIPEGYSVSREKKERFSLILESASTNQTSMYLCASSRSKTYEQYFGPGTRLTVT.

The chain employs TRBV28 and TRBJ2-5; D might be TRBD1 (6 bases). Germline V gene sequence: CDR1 MDHEN, CDR2 SYDVKM. The CDR3 covers 12 residues. V lost 8 bases and J 6 bases, leaving 13 bases between the germline ends. CDR3 coding DNA: TGTGCCAGCCAGGACAGTGCTCAGACCCAGTACTTC. Protein: CASQDSAQTQYF.

The chain recombines TRBV5-1 with TRBJ1-2, with TRBD1 identical over 7 bases. Germline assignment: CDR1 SGHRS and CDR2 YFSETQ. The CDR3 has 13 residues. The trim removed 4 bases at V and 5 bases at J, leaving 5 bases unmatched. The DNA for the CDR3 is TGCGCCAGCAGCCCAGGGGGTCTATATGGCTACACCTTC. Its protein product is CASSPGGLYGYTF.

There are a few counts of this clone. The rearrangement links TRBV6-5 to TRBJ2-1; 9 nucleotides agree with TRBD2. The CDR3 totals 14 residues. J was trimmed by 9 bases and V by 5 bases; bases with no gene match: 8. Germline values: CDR1 MNHEY, CDR2 SVGAGI. The chain's CDR3 is CASSRGLAQTEQFF. The CDR3 coding sequence is TGTGCCAGCAGTCGTGGACTAGCGCAAACTGAGCAGTTCTTC.

The chain joins TRBV5-1 to TRBJ2-2, with TRBD1 as a possible D gene (5 bases). V was shortened by 6 bases and J by 4 bases, with 19 bases between the two germline ends. The CDR3 contains 16 residues. CDR1 and CDR2 from the germline V gene are SGHRS and YFSETQ. CDR3 nucleotide sequence: TGCGCCAGCACCCCGACTCTAGACAGACCCACCGGGGAGCTGTTTTTT. Translating gives CASTPTLDRPTGELFF.

The rearrangement uses TRBV9 and TRBJ1-6; 9 nucleotides match TRBD1. Germline V gives CDR1 SGDLS, CDR2 YYNGEE. J gave up 10 bases and V 4 bases, and 12 bases lay outside the gene matches. The CDR3 spans 16 residues. The CDR3 DNA follows: TGTGCCAGCAGCCCCGGGGACAGGGTCCTTGGGTCACCCCTCCACTTT. Amino acid sequence: CASSPGDRVLGSPLHF.